The clone carrying this TCR beta chain has just one count. What it recognizes is unknown. The PCR was carried out with 60 Vbeta primers and 13 Jbeta primers. This table comes from immunoSEQ multiplex PCR, and its TCRdb copy is limited to in-frame clones, with some not included. This repertoire shows fewer than 85,000 clones, 84% found once; its top ten account for about 19%. The source of the sample is a study of cytomegalovirus exposure and HLA in healthy donors. Whole-study findings and limits: With DRB1 most and HLA-C fewest, TCR association rates differed between HLA loci in a later analysis.

The CDR3 runs 16 residues. The V gene lost 0 bases and the J gene lost 0 bases, with 9 bases spanning the gap. The germline V gene encodes CDR1 LGHNA and CDR2 YNFKEQ. The V call is TRBV4-2, the J call TRBJ1-3; D is ambiguous. The receptor comes from a man aged 70-80 years in good health and CMV-seropositive. Material for sequencing was PBMCs. The CDR3 sequence: CASSQDTSNSGNTIYF. DNA of the CDR3: TGTGCCAGCAGCCAAGATACTAGTAACTCTGGAAACACCATATATTTT.